This TCR beta chain comes out of a study of neurological immune-mediated disorders. The time point here: longitudinal time-point 3. It was blood bank volunteers in Maryland, USA who made up the healthy controls. The study built unsorted libraries from 2 million PBMCs kept at -80 C. The team produced cDNA through 5'RACE using 10-nucleotide random UMIs. In every sequencing run, more than 200 million TCR-beta sequences were generated from 15-18 subjects. MiXCR, run by TCRdb on the 5' RACE reads, gives a single entry per CDR3 protein. The table shows roughly 53,000 distinct CDR3 sequences, with roughly 8.4% occurring only once. This clonotype was observed many times. Germline assignment: CDR1 ENHRY and CDR2 SYGVKD. CDR3 size: 15 residues. The V gene lost 0 bases and the J gene lost 1 base, with 7 bases spanning the gap.

The chain is built from TRBV10-3 and TRBJ1-3, with D unclear. The sequenced sample consisted of PBMCs. The source of this sequence is a woman aged 40 to 55 in good health. CDR3 residues: CAISESKGSGNTIYF. In nucleotides, the CDR3 is TGTGCCATCAGTGAGTCGAAAGGTTCTGGAAACACCATATATTTT.